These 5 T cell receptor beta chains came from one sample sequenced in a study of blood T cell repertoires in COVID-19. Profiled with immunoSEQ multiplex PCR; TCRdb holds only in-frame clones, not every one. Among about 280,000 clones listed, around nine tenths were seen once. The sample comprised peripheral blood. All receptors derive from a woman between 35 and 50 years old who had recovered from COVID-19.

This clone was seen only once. CDR3 protein: CASSEVGGRAETQYF. CDR3 nucleotide sequence: TGTGCCAGCAGTGAAGTTGGCGGGAGGGCGGAGACCCAGTACTTC. The chain links TRBV6-1 to TRBJ2-5; 9 bases agree with TRBD2. The germline gives CDR1 MNHNS, CDR2 SASEGT. J was trimmed by 5 bases and V by 1 base; bases with no gene match: 5. This CDR3 is 15 amino acids long.

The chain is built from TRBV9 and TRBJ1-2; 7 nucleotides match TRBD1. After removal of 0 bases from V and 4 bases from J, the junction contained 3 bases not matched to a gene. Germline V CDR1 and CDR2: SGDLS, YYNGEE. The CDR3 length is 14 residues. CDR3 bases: TGTGCCAGCAGCGTAGGACAGGGCCCCTATGGCTACACCTTC. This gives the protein CASSVGQGPYGYTF.

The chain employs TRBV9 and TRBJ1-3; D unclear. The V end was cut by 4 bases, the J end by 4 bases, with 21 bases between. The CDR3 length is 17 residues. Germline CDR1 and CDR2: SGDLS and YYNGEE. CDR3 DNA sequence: TGTGCCAGCAGCCCAGAATTTGACTCAGCCGACGGAAACACCATATATTTT. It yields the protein CASSPEFDSADGNTIYF.

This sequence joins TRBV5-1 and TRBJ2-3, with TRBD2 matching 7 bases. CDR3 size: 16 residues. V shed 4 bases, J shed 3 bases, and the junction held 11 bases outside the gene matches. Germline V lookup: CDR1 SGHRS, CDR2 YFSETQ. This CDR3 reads CASSPASGGTTDTQYF. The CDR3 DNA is TGCGCCAGCAGCCCAGCCTCGGGAGGAACGACAGATACGCAGTATTTT.

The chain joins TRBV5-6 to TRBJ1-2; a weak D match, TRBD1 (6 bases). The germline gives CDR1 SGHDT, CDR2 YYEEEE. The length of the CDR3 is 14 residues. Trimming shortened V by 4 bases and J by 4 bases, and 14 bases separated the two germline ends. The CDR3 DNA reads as TGTGCCAGCAGCGTAAAGACAGGCATCTATGGCTACACCTTC. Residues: CASSVKTGIYGYTF.